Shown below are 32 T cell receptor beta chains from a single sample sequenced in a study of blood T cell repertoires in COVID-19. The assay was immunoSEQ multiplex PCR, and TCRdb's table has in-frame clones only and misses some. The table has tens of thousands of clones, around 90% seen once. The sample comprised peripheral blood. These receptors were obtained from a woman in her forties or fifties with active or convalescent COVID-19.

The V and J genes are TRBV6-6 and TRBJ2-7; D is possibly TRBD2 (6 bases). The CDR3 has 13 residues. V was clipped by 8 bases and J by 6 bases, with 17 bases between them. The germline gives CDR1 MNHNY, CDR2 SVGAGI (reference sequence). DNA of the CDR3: TGTGCCAGCGGCGGGGTTTTTAGAGGCGAGCAGTACTTC. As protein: CASGGVFRGEQYF.

The CDR3 here is CSGFSGYGYTF. The CDR3 coding sequence is TGCAGTGGATTCAGCGGCTATGGCTACACCTTC. The rearrangement links TRBV20-1 to TRBJ1-2; D ambiguous. This CDR3 is 11 amino acids long. V dropped 7 bases and J dropped 4 bases, with 10 bases sitting between them. Germline V lookup: CDR1 DFQATT, CDR2 SNEGSKA (reference sequence).

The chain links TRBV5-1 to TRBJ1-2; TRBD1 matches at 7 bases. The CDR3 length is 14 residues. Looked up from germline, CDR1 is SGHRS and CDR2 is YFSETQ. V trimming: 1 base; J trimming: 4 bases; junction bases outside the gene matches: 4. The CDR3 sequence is CASSLTGDPYGYTF. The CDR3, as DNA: TGCGCCAGCAGCTTGACAGGGGACCCCTATGGCTACACCTTC. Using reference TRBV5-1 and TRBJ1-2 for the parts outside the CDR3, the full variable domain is KAGVTQTPRYLIKTRGQQVTLSCSPISGHRSVSWYQQTPGQGLQFLFEYFSETQRNKGNFPGRFSGRQFSNSRSEMNVSTLELGDSALYLCASSLTGDPYGYTFGSGTRLTVV.

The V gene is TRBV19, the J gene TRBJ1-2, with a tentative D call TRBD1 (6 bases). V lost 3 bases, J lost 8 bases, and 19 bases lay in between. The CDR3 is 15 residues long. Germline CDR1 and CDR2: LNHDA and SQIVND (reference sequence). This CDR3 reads CASSMDLWGRDGYTF. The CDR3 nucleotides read TGTGCCAGTAGTATGGATCTCTGGGGGCGAGACGGCTACACCTTC.

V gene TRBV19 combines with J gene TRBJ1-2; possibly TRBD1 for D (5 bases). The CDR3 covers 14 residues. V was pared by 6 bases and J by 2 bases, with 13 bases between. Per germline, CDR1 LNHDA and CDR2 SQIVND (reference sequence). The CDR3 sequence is CASRKERGNYGYTF. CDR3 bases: TGTGCCAGTAGAAAAGAAAGGGGAAACTATGGCTACACCTTC.

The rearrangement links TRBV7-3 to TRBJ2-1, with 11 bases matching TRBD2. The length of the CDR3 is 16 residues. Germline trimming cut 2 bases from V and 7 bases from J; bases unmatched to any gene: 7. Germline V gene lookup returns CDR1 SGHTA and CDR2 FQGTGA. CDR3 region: CASSLLAGGPTNEQFF. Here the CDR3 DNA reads TGTGCCAGCAGCTTACTAGCGGGGGGCCCCACGAATGAGCAGTTCTTC.

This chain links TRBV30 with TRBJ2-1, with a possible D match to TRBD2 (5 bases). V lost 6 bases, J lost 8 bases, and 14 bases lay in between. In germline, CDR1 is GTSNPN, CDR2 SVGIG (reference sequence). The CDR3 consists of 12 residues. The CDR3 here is CACSGKRYEQFF. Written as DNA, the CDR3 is TGTGCCTGTTCGGGGAAGAGGTATGAGCAGTTCTTC.

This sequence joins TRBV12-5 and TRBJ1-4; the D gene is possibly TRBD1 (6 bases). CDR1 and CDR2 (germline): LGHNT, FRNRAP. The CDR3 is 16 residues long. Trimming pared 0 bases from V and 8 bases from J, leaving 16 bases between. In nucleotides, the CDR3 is TGTGCTAGTGGTTTGGTAATTGGGGCAGGGGTCGAAAAACTGTTTTTT. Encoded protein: CASGLVIGAGVEKLFF.

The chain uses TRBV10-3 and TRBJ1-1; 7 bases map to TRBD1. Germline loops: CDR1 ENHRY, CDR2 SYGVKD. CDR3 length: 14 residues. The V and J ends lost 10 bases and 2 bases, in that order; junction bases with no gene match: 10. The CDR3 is CATRGTADNTEAFF. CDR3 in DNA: TGTGCCACCCGTGGGACAGCAGACAACACTGAAGCTTTCTTT.

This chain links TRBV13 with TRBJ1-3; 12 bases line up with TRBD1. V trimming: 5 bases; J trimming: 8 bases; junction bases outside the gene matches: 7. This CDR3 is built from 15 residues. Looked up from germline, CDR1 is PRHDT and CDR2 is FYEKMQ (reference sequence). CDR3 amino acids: CASSRPGQGAHTIYF. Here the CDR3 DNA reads TGTGCCAGCAGCAGACCGGGACAGGGGGCACACACCATATATTTT.

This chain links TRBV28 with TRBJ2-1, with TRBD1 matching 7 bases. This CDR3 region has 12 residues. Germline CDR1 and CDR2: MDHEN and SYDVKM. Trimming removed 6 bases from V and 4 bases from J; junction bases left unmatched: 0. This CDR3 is CASRTGYNEQFF. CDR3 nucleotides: TGTGCCAGCAGGACAGGGTACAATGAGCAGTTCTTC.

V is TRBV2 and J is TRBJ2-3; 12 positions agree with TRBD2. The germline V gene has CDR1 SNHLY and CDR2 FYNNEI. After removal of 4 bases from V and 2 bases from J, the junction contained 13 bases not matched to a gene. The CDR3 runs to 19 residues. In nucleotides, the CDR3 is TGTGCCAGCAGTGTAGGGCCTAGCGGGGGGGCCTATATCACAGATACGCAGTATTTT. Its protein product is CASSVGPSGGAYITDTQYF.

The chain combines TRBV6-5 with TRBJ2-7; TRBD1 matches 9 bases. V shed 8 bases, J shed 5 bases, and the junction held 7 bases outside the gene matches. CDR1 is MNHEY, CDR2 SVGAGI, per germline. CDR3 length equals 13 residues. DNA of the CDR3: TGTGCCAGCCGTCCGGGACAGGGAAACGAGCAGTACTTC. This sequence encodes CASRPGQGNEQYF.

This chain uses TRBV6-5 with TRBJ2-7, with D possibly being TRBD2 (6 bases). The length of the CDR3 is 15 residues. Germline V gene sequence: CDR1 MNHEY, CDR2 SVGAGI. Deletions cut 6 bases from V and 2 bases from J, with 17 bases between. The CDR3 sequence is CASRMEGTGTYEQYF. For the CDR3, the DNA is TGTGCCAGCAGAATGGAGGGGACTGGGACCTACGAGCAGTACTTC.

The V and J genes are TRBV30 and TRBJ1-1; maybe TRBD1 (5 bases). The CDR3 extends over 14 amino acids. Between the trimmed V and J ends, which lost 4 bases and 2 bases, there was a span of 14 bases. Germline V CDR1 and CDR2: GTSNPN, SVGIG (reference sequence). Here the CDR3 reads CAWTAGGGNTEAFF. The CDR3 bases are TGTGCCTGGACTGCGGGGGGGGGAAACACTGAAGCTTTCTTT.

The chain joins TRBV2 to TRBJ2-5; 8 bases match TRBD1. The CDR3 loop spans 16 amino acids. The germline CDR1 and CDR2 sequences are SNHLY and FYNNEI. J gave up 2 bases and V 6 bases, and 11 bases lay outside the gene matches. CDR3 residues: CASRPRTGLVQETQYF. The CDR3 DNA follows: TGTGCCAGCAGACCCCGGACAGGGTTGGTTCAAGAGACCCAGTACTTC.

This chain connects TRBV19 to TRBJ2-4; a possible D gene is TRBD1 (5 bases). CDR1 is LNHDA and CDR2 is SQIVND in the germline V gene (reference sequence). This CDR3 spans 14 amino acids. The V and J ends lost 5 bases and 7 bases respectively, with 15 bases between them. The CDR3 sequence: CASSSQGLENIQYF. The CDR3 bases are TGTGCCAGTAGTTCCCAGGGCCTAGAGAACATTCAGTACTTC.

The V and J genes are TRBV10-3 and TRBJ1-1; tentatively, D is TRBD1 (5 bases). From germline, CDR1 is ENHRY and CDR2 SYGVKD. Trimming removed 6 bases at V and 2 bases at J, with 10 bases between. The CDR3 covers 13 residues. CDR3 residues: CAIRTGQNTEAFF. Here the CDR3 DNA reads TGTGCCATCAGGACCGGACAAAACACTGAAGCTTTCTTT.

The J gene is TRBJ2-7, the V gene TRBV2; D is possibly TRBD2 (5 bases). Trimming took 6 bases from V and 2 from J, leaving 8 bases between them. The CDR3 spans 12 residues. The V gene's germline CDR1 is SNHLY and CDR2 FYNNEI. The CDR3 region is CASRPGTYEQYF. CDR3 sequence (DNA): TGTGCCAGCAGACCGGGAACCTACGAGCAGTACTTC.

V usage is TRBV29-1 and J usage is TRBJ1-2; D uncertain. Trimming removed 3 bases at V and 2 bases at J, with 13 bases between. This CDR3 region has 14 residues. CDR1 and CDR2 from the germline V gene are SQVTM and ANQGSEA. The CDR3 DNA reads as TGCAGCGTTGAGGGTTTGGTAGCGAACTATGGCTACACCTTC. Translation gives CSVEGLVANYGYTF.

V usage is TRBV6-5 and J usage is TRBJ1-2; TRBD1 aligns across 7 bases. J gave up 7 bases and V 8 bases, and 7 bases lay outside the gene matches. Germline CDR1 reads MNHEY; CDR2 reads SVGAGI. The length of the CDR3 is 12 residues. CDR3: CASGTSGGGYTF. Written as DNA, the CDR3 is TGTGCCAGCGGCACGTCAGGGGGTGGCTACACCTTC.

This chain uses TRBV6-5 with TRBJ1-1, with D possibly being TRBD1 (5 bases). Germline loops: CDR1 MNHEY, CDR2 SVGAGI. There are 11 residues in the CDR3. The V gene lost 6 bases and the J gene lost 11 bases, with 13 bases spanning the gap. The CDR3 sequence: CASRKGTGAFF. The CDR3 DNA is TGTGCCAGCAGGAAGGGGACTGGGGCTTTCTTT.

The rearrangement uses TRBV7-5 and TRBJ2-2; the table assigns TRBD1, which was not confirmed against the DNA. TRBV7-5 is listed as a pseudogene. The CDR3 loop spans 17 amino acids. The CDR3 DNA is TGTGTCAGAAGCTCCGCCGGACAGGGGAAGATTGCCGGGGAGCTGTTTTTT. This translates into CVRSSAGQGKIAGELFF.

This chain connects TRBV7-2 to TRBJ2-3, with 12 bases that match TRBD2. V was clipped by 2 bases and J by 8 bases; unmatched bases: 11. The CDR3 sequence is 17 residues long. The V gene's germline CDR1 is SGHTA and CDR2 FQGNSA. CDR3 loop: CASSLSRTSGVSGTQYF. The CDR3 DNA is TGTGCCAGCAGCTTATCCCGGACTAGCGGGGTTTCTGGTACGCAGTATTTT.

CDR3 region: CASGPGQGVPYYGYTF. Here the CDR3 DNA reads TGCGCCAGCGGACCGGGACAGGGAGTCCCTTACTATGGCTACACCTTC. The chain joins TRBV5-1 to TRBJ1-2; 9 bases map to TRBD1. Germline V lookup: CDR1 SGHRS, CDR2 YFSETQ. V was pared by 7 bases and J by 3 bases, with 13 bases of the junction left unmatched. CDR3 length equals 16 residues.

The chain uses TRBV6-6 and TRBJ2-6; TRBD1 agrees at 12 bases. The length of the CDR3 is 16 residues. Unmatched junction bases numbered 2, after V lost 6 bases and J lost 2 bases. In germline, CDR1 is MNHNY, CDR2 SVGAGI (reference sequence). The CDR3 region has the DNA TGTGCCAGCAGGGGACAGGGGGCAGCTGGGGCCAACGTCCTGACTTTC. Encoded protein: CASRGQGAAGANVLTF.

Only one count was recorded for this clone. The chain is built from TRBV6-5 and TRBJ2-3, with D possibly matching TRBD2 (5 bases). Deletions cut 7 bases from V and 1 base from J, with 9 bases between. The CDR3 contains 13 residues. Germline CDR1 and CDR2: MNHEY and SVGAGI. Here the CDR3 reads CASTGRGTDTQYF. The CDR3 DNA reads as TGTGCCAGCACTGGGCGGGGCACAGATACGCAGTATTTT.

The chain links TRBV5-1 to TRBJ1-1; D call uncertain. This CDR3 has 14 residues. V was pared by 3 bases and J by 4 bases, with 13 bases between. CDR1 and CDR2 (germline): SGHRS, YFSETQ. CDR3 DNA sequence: TGCGCCAGCAGCTACGGAGACTTGAGCACTGAAGCTTTCTTT. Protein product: CASSYGDLSTEAFF.

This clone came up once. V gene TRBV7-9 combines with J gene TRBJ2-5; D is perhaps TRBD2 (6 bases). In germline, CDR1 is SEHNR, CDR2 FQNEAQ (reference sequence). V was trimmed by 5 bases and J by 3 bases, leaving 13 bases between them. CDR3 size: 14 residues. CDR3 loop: CASSPPTGEETQYF. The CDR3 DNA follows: TGTGCCAGCAGCCCACCTACGGGAGAAGAGACCCAGTACTTC.

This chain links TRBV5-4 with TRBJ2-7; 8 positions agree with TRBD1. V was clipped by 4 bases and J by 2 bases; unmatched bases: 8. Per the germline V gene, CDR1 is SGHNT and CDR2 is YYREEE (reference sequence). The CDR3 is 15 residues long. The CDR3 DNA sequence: TGTGCCAGCAGCCCGCTCGTACAGGGGGCCTACGAGCAGTACTTC. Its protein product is CASSPLVQGAYEQYF.

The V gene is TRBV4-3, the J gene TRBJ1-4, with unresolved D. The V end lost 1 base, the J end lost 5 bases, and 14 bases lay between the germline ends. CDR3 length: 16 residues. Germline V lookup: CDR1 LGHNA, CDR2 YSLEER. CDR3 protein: CASSQVDGKENEKLFF. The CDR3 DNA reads TGCGCCAGCAGCCAAGTTGACGGGAAGGAAAATGAAAAACTGTTTTTT.

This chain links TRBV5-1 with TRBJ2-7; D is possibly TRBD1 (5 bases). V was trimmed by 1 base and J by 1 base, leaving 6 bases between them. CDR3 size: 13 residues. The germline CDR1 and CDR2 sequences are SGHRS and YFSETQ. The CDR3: CASSLQGSYEQYF. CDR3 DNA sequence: TGCGCCAGCAGCTTGCAGGGATCCTACGAGCAGTACTTC.